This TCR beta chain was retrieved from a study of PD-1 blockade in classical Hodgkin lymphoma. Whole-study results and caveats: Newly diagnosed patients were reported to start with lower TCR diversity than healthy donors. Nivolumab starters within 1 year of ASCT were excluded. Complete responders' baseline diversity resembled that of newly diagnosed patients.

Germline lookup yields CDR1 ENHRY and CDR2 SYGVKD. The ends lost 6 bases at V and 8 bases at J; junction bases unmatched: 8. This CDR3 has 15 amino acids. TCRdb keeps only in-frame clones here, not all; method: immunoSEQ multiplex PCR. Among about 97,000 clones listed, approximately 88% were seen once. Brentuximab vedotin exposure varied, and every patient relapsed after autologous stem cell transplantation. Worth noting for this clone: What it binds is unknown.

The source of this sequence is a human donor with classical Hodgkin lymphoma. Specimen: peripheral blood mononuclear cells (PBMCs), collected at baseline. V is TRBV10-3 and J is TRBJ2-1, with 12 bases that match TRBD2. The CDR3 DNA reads TGTGCCATCAGAACCCGACTAGCGGGGGTCGATGAGCAGTTCTTC. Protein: CAIRTRLAGVDEQFF.